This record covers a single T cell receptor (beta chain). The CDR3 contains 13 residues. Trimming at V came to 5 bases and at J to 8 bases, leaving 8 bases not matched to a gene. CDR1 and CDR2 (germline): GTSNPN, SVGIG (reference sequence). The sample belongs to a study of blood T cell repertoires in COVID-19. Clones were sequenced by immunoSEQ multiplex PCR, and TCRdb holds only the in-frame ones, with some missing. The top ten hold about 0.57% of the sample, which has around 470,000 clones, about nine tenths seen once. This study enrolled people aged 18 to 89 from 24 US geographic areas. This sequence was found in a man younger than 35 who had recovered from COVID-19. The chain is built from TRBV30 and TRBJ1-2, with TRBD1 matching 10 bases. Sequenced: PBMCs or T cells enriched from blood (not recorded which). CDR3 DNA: TGTGCCTGGGTGGACAGGGGGTCTGAAGGCTACACCTTC. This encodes CAWVDRGSEGYTF.